Shown below are 6 T cell receptor beta chains from a single sample sequenced in a study of T cell repertoires in cytomegalovirus infection (dated by TCRdb to the late 2010s). The sequencing machine was an Illumina HiSeq 1500. Using fastp at Q25 and MiXCR, TCRdb reprocessed the public reads and kept productive beta chains. Entries are consolidated by CDR3 protein sequence, retaining the most common genes and DNA. The sample table holds about 260,000 distinct CDR3 sequences, of which approximately 9.2% were seen once. The ten largest account for about 15% of the sample. Sequences were obtained from PBMCs. These receptors all stem from a human donor in good health (CMV status not recorded). Some clones in this sample may be carry-over from other donors' samples.

This clonotype was recorded at least ten times. This chain joins TRBV7-2 and TRBJ1-2; unclear D gene. Germline V gives CDR1 SGHTA, CDR2 FQGNSA. V shed 5 bases and J shed 5 bases, with 9 bases lying between them. This CDR3 is 12 amino acids long. The chain's CDR3 is CASSRPLYGYTF. The CDR3 DNA reads as TGTGCCAGCAGCCGACCACTATATGGCTACACCTTC.

This clonotype was detected many times. V gene TRBV7-6 combines with J gene TRBJ2-1, with TRBD2 identical over 8 bases. CDR1 SGHVS and CDR2 FNYEAQ come from the germline V gene. The length of the CDR3 is 16 residues. The ends lost 1 base at V and 3 bases at J; junction bases unmatched: 5. CDR3 amino acids: CASSLEGTSYYNEQFF. CDR3 sequence (DNA): TGTGCCAGCAGCTTAGAGGGGACTAGTTACTACAATGAGCAGTTCTTC. The variable domain in full, with the rest retrieved from reference TRBV7-6 and TRBJ2-1, is GAGVSQSPRYKVTKRGQDVALRCDPISGHVSLYWYRQALGQGPEFLTYFNYEAQQDKSGLPNDRFSAERPEGSISTLTIQRTEQRDSAMYRCASSLEGTSYYNEQFFGPGTRLTVL.

In its sample, this clonotype was seen many times. V and J are TRBV7-2 and TRBJ1-1; 8 nucleotides align to TRBD1. Looked up from germline, CDR1 is SGHTA and CDR2 is FQGNSA. The CDR3 covers 15 residues. Germline trimming cut 5 bases from V and 0 bases from J; bases unmatched to any gene: 5. The CDR3 protein is CASSLTGGLNTEAFF. DNA for the CDR3: TGTGCCAGCAGCCTTACAGGGGGTTTGAACACTGAAGCTTTCTTT. Based on the CDR3 plus reference TRBV7-2 and TRBJ1-1, the full variable domain is GAGVSQSPSNKVTEKGKDVELRCDPISGHTALYWYRQSLGQGLEFLIYFQGNSAPDKSGLPSDRFSAERTGGSVSTLTIQRTQQEDSAVYLCASSLTGGLNTEAFFGQGTRLTVV.

The chain recombines TRBV20-1 with TRBJ1-1, with D possibly TRBD1 on 5 matching bases. Germline V lookup: CDR1 DFQATT, CDR2 SNEGSKA (reference sequence). This CDR3 spans 14 amino acids. V was trimmed by 0 bases and J by 5 bases, leaving 13 bases between them. The CDR3 nucleotides read TGCAGTGCTAGAGATTTGGGGGGGGGAACTGAAGCTTTCTTT. This codes for CSARDLGGGTEAFF.

This clonotype was seen just once. This chain connects TRBV11-2 to TRBJ1-6; possibly TRBD1 for D (5 bases). Per the germline V gene, CDR1 is SGHAT and CDR2 is FQNNGV. V lost 8 bases and J lost 8, with 13 bases in between. The CDR3 has 13 residues. The CDR3 coding sequence is TGTGCCAGCGGTGGGGGGGGTTATTCACCCCTCCACTTT. Translated: CASGGGGYSPLHF. Complete variable domain (other parts from reference TRBV11-2 and TRBJ1-6): EAGVAQSPRYKIIEKRQSVAFWCNPISGHATLYWYQQILGQGPKLLIQFQNNGVVDDSQLPKDRFSAERLKGVDSTLKIQPAKLEDSAVYLCASGGGGYSPLHFGNGTRLTVT.

This sequence joins TRBV12-3 or TRBV12-4 and TRBJ2-1; 12 nucleotides line up with TRBD2. The CDR3 length is 18 residues. Trimming cost V 4 bases and J 0 bases; bases outside gene matches: 7. The CDR3 DNA follows: TGTGCCAGCAGTTCGGGACTAGCGGGCCCCAGCTCCTACAATGAGCAGTTCTTC. This translates into CASSSGLAGPSSYNEQFF.